Each of the 8 T cell receptor beta chains below was sequenced from the same sample in a study of identical twins. TCRdb recomputed calls from the 5' RACE reads with MiXCR, one row per CDR3 protein. The sample has approximately 670,000 distinct CDR3 sequences, 6% to 6.5% seen once. Sequences were obtained from naive T cells sorted from blood. Receptors originate from a young man in good health.

This clonotype came up a few times. The genes are TRBV4-3 and TRBJ2-1; D possibly corresponds to TRBD2 (5 bases). The CDR3 is made up of 17 amino acids. In germline, CDR1 is LGHNA, CDR2 YSLEER. The ends were cut back, 0 bases at V and 2 bases at J, with 14 bases in the middle. The CDR3 loop is CASSQDLSSRTYNEQFF. The CDR3, as DNA: TGCGCCAGCAGCCAAGATCTTTCTAGCCGAACCTACAATGAGCAGTTCTTC.

This clonotype came up a few times. V gene TRBV5-4 combines with J gene TRBJ2-7, with D maybe TRBD2 (7 bases). The V gene's germline CDR1 is SGHNT and CDR2 YYREEE (reference sequence). The CDR3 covers 19 residues. V was pared by 0 bases and J by 5 bases, with 27 bases between. CDR3 in DNA: TGTGCCAGCAGCTTGGTAGGGGGAGGTAGTCGGCGGGAGTCCCACGAGCAGTACGTC. This translates into CASSLVGGGSRRESHEQYV.

In its sample, this clonotype was seen a few times. CDR3 sequence (DNA): TGTGCCAGCAGCCATTCGGAGAGGGTGGGGAATTCACCCCTCCACTTT. It encodes CASSHSERVGNSPLHF. The V and J genes are TRBV4-2 and TRBJ1-6; D not resolved. V was clipped by 3 bases and J by 7 bases, with 16 bases between them. From germline, CDR1 is LGHNA and CDR2 YNFKEQ. The CDR3 sequence is 16 residues long.

The chain joins TRBV3-1 to TRBJ1-1; maybe TRBD1 (5 bases). Germline V gene sequence: CDR1 LGHDT, CDR2 YNNKEL (reference sequence). The V end lost 4 bases, the J end lost 4 bases, and 31 bases lay between the germline ends. The CDR3 consists of 20 residues. CDR3 residues: CASSPPYSLRDLPGGTEAFF. The CDR3 DNA is TGTGCCAGCAGCCCCCCGTACTCCCTCCGGGACCTACCCGGGGGCACTGAAGCTTTCTTT.

This chain uses TRBV2 with TRBJ2-7; 8 nucleotides align to TRBD2. The CDR3 is 14 residues long. The germline gives CDR1 SNHLY, CDR2 FYNNEI. Trimming took 6 bases from V and 0 from J; bases not matched to a gene: 4. In DNA, the CDR3 is TGTGCCAGCAGGGAGCGGGAGCGCTCCTACGAGCAGTACTTC. Translating it yields CASRERERSYEQYF.

In this sample, this clonotype turned up many times. This chain uses TRBV6-5 with TRBJ1-1; D is undetermined. The CDR3 sequence is 11 residues long. Between the trimmed V and J ends, which lost 8 bases and 6 bases, there was a span of 10 bases. Germline-derived CDR1 and CDR2 are MNHEY and SVGAGI. The CDR3 protein is CASGINAEAFF. The DNA of the CDR3 is TGTGCCAGCGGGATTAATGCTGAAGCTTTCTTT.

In its sample, this clonotype was seen many times. This sequence joins TRBV20-1 and TRBJ2-3, with D perhaps TRBD1 (6 bases). The germline CDR1 and CDR2 sequences are DFQATT and SNEGSKA (reference sequence). Between the trimmed V and J ends, which lost 0 bases and 3 bases, there was a span of 13 bases. The CDR3 runs 15 residues. The chain's CDR3 is CSARDPGQTTDTQYF. As DNA, the CDR3 is TGCAGTGCTAGAGATCCCGGACAGACAACAGATACGCAGTATTTT.

This chain joins TRBV4-1 and TRBJ2-3, with TRBD1 matching 9 bases. The length of the CDR3 is 18 residues. J gave up 8 bases and V 3 bases, and 18 bases lay outside the gene matches. CDR1 is MGHRA and CDR2 is YSYEKL in the germline V gene. This CDR3 is CASSQPTRDRASSITQYF. In DNA form, the CDR3 reads TGCGCCAGCAGCCAGCCTACCCGGGACAGGGCCTCGTCGATTACGCAGTATTTT.